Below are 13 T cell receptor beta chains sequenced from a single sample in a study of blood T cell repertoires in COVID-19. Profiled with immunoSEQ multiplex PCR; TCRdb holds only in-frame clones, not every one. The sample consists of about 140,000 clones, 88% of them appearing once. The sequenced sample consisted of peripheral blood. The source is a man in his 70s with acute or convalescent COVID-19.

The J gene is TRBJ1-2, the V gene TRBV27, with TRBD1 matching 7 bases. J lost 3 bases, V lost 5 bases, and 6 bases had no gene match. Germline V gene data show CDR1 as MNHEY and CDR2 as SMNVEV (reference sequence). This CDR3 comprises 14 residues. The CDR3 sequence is CASSPMGQHYGYTF. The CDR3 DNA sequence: TGTGCCAGCAGTCCAATGGGACAGCACTATGGCTACACCTTC.

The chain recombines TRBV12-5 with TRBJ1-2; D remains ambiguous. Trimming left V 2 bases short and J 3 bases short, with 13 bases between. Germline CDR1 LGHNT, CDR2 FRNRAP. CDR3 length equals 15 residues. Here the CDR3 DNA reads TGTGCTAGTGGTTTGAACCCTAAAGTCGACTATGGCTACACCTTC. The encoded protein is CASGLNPKVDYGYTF.

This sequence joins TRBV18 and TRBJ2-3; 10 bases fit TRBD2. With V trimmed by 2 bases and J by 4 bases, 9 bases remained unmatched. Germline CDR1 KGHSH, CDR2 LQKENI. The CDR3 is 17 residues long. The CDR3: CASSPGTSGGAADTQYF. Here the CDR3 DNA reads TGTGCCAGCTCACCAGGGACGAGCGGGGGGGCGGCAGATACGCAGTATTTT. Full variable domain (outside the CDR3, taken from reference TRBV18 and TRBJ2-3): NAGVMQNPRHLVRRRGQEARLRCSPMKGHSHVYWYRQLPEEGLKFMVYLQKENIIDESGMPKERFSAEFPKEGPSILRIQQVVRGDSAAYFCASSPGTSGGAADTQYFGPGTRLTVL.

In DNA form, the CDR3 reads TGTGCCAGCAGATTTCCGGACAGTGGCTACACCTTC. Translation gives CASRFPDSGYTF. V is TRBV6-5 and J is TRBJ1-2; perhaps TRBD1 as D (6 bases). Germline CDR1 is MNHEY and CDR2 is SVGAGI. This CDR3 contains 12 residues. With 6 bases removed from V and 7 bases from J, the gap between germline ends came to 12 bases.

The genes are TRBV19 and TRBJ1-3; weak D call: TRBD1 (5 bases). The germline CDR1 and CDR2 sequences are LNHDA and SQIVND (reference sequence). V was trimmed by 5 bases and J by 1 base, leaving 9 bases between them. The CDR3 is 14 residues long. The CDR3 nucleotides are TGTGCCAGTAGTCGGGACTTGTCTGGAAACACCATATATTTT. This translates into CASSRDLSGNTIYF.

CDR3 bases: TGTGCCAGCAGCTTGGCCCTCGGGACAGGGGTTCACGAGCAGTACTTC. This translates into CASSLALGTGVHEQYF. The rearrangement links TRBV5-4 to TRBJ2-7; 10 bases line up with TRBD1. The CDR3 totals 16 residues. The V gene's germline CDR1 is SGHNT and CDR2 YYREEE (reference sequence). V dropped 0 bases and J dropped 5; count of bases not matched to a gene: 8.

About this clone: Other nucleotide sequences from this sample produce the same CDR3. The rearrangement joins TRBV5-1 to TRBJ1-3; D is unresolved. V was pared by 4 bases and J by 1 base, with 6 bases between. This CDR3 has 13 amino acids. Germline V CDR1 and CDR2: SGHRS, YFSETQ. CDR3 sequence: CASSPGSGNTIYF. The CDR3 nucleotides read TGCGCCAGCAGCCCAGGATCTGGAAACACCATATATTTT.

CDR3 bases: TGTGCCAGCAGCCGCACGACAGGGGGCGAGCAGTACTTC. It yields the protein CASSRTTGGEQYF. This chain uses TRBV5-5 with TRBJ2-7, with 9 nucleotides matching TRBD1. CDR1 is SGHKS and CDR2 is YYEKEE in the germline V gene (reference sequence). The CDR3 extends over 13 amino acids. V dropped 4 bases and J dropped 6; count of bases not matched to a gene: 5.

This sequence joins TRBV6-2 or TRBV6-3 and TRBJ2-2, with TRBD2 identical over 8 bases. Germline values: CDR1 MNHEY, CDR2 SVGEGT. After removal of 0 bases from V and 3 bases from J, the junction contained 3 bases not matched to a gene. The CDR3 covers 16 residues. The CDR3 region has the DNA TGTGCCAGCAGTTACTCGGGACTAGGGGACACCGGGGAGCTGTTTTTT. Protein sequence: CASSYSGLGDTGELFF.

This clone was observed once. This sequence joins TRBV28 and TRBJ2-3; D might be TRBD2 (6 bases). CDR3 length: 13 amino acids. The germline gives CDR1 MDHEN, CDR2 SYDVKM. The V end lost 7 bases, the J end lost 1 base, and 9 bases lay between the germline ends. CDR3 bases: TGTGCCAGCATAGTAGCGGGCACAGATACGCAGTATTTT. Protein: CASIVAGTDTQYF.

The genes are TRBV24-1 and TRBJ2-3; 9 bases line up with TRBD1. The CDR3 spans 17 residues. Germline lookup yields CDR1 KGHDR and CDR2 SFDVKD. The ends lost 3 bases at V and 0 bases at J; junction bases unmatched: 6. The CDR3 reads CATSDRQGGTSTDTQYF. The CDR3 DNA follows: TGTGCCACCAGTGATCGACAGGGGGGGACTAGCACAGATACGCAGTATTTT.

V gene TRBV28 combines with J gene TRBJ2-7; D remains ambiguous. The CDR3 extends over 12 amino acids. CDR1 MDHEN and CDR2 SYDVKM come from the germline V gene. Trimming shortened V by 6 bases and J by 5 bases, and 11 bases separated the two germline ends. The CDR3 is CASSSVSDEQYF. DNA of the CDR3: TGTGCCAGCAGCTCCGTTTCGGACGAGCAGTACTTC.

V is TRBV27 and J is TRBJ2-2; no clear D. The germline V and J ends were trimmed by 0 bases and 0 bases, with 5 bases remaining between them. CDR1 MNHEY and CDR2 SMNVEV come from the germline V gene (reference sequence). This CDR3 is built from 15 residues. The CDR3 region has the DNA TGTGCCAGCAGTTTATCGGGCGCGAACACCGGGGAGCTGTTTTTT. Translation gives CASSLSGANTGELFF.